Detailed here is one T cell receptor beta chain. There are 14 residues in the CDR3. CDR1 is ENHRY and CDR2 is SYGVKD in the germline V gene. V was clipped by 7 bases and J by 0 bases; unmatched bases: 5. The source of the sample is a study of blood T cell repertoires in COVID-19. Per the study methods: Quantification of nucleated cells was approximated via reference gene primer amplification. Sequencing was performed with immunoSEQ multiplex PCR; in TCRdb, only in-frame clones are kept and a portion is missing. The V and J calls and clone size were taken over from that table, and D and trimming were inferred from the DNA. The sample holds around 180,000 clones, around 77% seen once.

Sequencing was done on a sample of peripheral blood. The TCR was taken from a man in his 60s with active or convalescent COVID-19. The J gene is TRBJ2-7, the V gene TRBV10-3; TRBD2 matches 8 bases. CDR3 nucleotide sequence: TGTGCCATCAAGTCACTAGCGGACTCCTACGAGCAGTACTTC. The encoded protein is CAIKSLADSYEQYF.